The 28 T cell receptor beta chains presented below share a single source sample, sequenced in a study of blood T cell repertoires in COVID-19. This table comes from immunoSEQ multiplex PCR, and its TCRdb copy is limited to in-frame clones, with some not included. Of tens of thousands of clones in the sample, roughly 85% are singletons; the top ten hold around 16%. What was sequenced was peripheral blood. The receptors originated from a woman aged 55 to 70 with COVID-19, enrolled during active disease.

CDR3 residues: CASSATLVIGTQYF. The CDR3 region has the DNA TGTGCCAGCAGCGCAACCCTGGTTATCGGTACGCAGTATTTT. This chain joins TRBV5-5 and TRBJ2-3; D is ambiguous. V lost 4 bases and J lost 8, with 17 bases in between. The CDR3 runs to 14 residues. Germline CDR1 is SGHKS and CDR2 is YYEKEE (reference sequence). Together with reference TRBV5-5 and TRBJ2-3, the CDR3 gives the full variable domain: DAGVTQSPTHLIKTRGQQVTLRCSPISGHKSVSWYQQVLGQGPQFIFQYYEKEERGRGNFPDRFSARQFPNYSSELNVNALLLGDSALYLCASSATLVIGTQYFGPGTRLTVL.

This clone was observed once. The chain has TRBV12-3 or TRBV12-4 and TRBJ2-7, with TRBD2 identical over 9 bases. The CDR3 is 13 amino acids. Trimming took 3 bases from V and 5 from J; bases not matched to a gene: 2. CDR3 protein: CASSLPSGNEQYF. CDR3 DNA: TGTGCCAGCAGTTTGCCTAGCGGGAACGAGCAGTACTTC.

The J gene is TRBJ2-3, the V gene TRBV5-8; 8 bases match TRBD1. CDR1 and CDR2 (germline): SGHTS, YDEGEE. Trimming at V came to 0 bases and at J to 4 bases, leaving 7 bases not matched to a gene. The CDR3 is made up of 16 amino acids. CDR3 nucleotide sequence: TGTGCCAGCAGCTTGGGTCAGGGGGCGTTTTCAGATACGCAGTATTTT. Residues: CASSLGQGAFSDTQYF.

The V and J genes are TRBV18 and TRBJ1-2; TRBD1 matches at 7 bases. The CDR3 contains 12 residues. Trimming removed 3 bases from V and 7 bases from J; junction bases left unmatched: 2. Germline CDR1 and CDR2: KGHSH and LQKENI. CDR3 coding DNA: TGTGCCAGCTCACCGGACAGGAGTGGCTACACCTTC. It specifies CASSPDRSGYTF.

The rearrangement links TRBV9 to TRBJ2-3, with 8 bases aligning to TRBD2. V shed 3 bases and J 1 base; nucleotides not matched to a gene: 1. Germline CDR1 reads SGDLS; CDR2 reads YYNGEE. The CDR3 consists of 14 residues. The CDR3 sequence: CASSDSGGTDTQYF. In nucleotides, the CDR3 is TGTGCCAGCAGCGATAGCGGGGGCACAGATACGCAGTATTTT.

This clone was counted a single time. The V and J genes are TRBV10-3 and TRBJ1-5, with TRBD1 as a possible D gene (5 bases). The length of the CDR3 is 13 residues. Germline values: CDR1 ENHRY, CDR2 SYGVKD. Deletions cut 6 bases from V and 0 bases from J, with 6 bases between. The CDR3: CAISQGSNQPQHF. The DNA of the CDR3 is TGTGCCATCAGCCAGGGTAGCAATCAGCCCCAGCATTTT.

About this clone itself: At one boundary the junction diverges from the germline segment, which might be a read error. The chain links TRBV28 to TRBJ2-7, with TRBD2 matching 9 bases. Germline V gene lookup returns CDR1 MDHEN and CDR2 SYDVKM. The CDR3 covers 13 residues. CDR3 in DNA: TGTGCCGGCAGCGGGGGGCCATCCTACGAGCAGTACTTC. Encoded protein: CAGSGGPSYEQYF.

This clone was recorded only once. The chain links TRBV7-2 to TRBJ2-5; 9 nucleotides match TRBD2. Germline V gene data show CDR1 as SGHTA and CDR2 as FQGNSA. CDR3 length: 14 amino acids. V gave up 5 bases and J gave up 11 bases; unmatched junction bases: 12. The CDR3 DNA reads as TGTGCCAGCAGCCCCCGGCGACTAGCGGAGGCACAGTACTTC. This gives the protein CASSPRRLAEAQYF.

The chain joins TRBV30 to TRBJ2-1; TRBD2 might be the D (6 bases). Looked up from germline, CDR1 is GTSNPN and CDR2 is SVGIG (reference sequence). The CDR3 covers 14 residues. With 4 bases removed from V and 8 bases from J, the gap between germline ends came to 18 bases. Here the CDR3 DNA reads TGTGCCTGGACGATCGCGGGGTATTTCGATGAGCAGTTCTTC. This sequence encodes CAWTIAGYFDEQFF.

This clone has a single count. The chain couples TRBV6-2 or TRBV6-3 to TRBJ2-3; 10 nucleotides agree with TRBD2. J gave up 2 bases and V 6 bases, and 5 bases lay outside the gene matches. CDR1 and CDR2 (germline): MNHEY, SVGEGT. The CDR3 contains 15 residues. CDR3 residues: CASSPSGGFTDTQYF. The CDR3 bases are TGTGCCAGCAGCCCTAGCGGGGGATTCACAGATACGCAGTATTTT.

This clone was recorded only once. The rearrangement links TRBV21-1 to TRBJ1-2; the D call in the table, TRBD1, was not verified against the DNA. TRBV21-1 is a known pseudogene. This CDR3 is built from 17 residues. The CDR3 spells CASSKGLEGAPNYGYTF. In DNA form, the CDR3 reads TGTGCCAGCAGCAAAGGTCTTGAAGGGGCCCCTAACTATGGCTACACCTTC.

The chain employs TRBV3-1 (or the pseudogene TRBV3-2) and TRBJ1-2; D is possibly TRBD1 (6 bases). The V end lost 4 bases, the J end lost 5 bases, and 17 bases lay between the germline ends. The CDR3 has 15 amino acids. CDR1 and CDR2 (germline): LGHDT, YNNKEL (reference sequence). The CDR3 loop reads CASSPEVQGRYGYTF. DNA of the CDR3: TGTGCCAGCAGCCCGGAGGTGCAGGGGCGTTATGGCTACACCTTC.

The chain has TRBV29-1 and TRBJ1-1, with D unresolved. V was trimmed by 5 bases and J by 0 bases, leaving 7 bases between them. Germline V gene data show CDR1 as SQVTM and CDR2 as ANQGSEA. CDR3 size: 12 residues. CDR3 in amino acids: CSVYALNTEAFF. Here the CDR3 DNA reads TGCAGCGTTTATGCGTTGAACACTGAAGCTTTCTTT.

This clone appeared a single time. The rearrangement joins TRBV4-2 to TRBJ1-2; TRBD1 aligns across 11 bases. The length of the CDR3 is 16 residues. The J segment lost 2 bases and the V segment lost 4 bases, leaving 6 bases of the junction unmatched. Germline V gene lookup returns CDR1 LGHNA and CDR2 YNFKEQ. CDR3 residues: CASSPSGDRGNYGYTF. CDR3 nucleotides: TGTGCCAGCAGCCCCAGCGGGGACAGGGGGAACTATGGCTACACCTTC.

This chain links TRBV7-9 with TRBJ2-2; 8 bases agree with TRBD2. CDR3 length: 16 residues. Germline CDR1 reads SEHNR; CDR2 reads FQNEAQ (reference sequence). The V segment lost 5 bases and the J segment 1 base; nucleotides outside the gene matches: 6. In DNA, the CDR3 is TGTGCCAGCAGCCACACTAGCGGTTTGAACACCGGGGAGCTGTTTTTT. It codes for CASSHTSGLNTGELFF.

V gene TRBV5-1 combines with J gene TRBJ1-1; D is undetermined. Germline V gene data show CDR1 as SGHRS and CDR2 as YFSETQ. The CDR3 sequence is 17 residues long. Trimming pared 0 bases from V and 4 bases from J, leaving 19 bases between. The CDR3 reads CASSLDGRYYLGTEAFF. The CDR3 bases are TGCGCCAGCAGCTTGGACGGCCGCTACTACCTGGGCACTGAAGCTTTCTTT.

The chain joins TRBV10-2 to TRBJ1-2, with TRBD1 matching over 7 bases. Germline loops: CDR1 WSHSY, CDR2 SAAADI. The V and J ends lost 3 bases and 5 bases, in that order; junction bases with no gene match: 3. The CDR3 length is 13 residues. As DNA, the CDR3 is TGCGCCAGCAGTGACCAGGGGGGTTATGGCTACACCTTC. Its translation is CASSDQGGYGYTF.

CDR3 loop: CASSETGWNGEQYF. The CDR3 DNA follows: TGTGCCAGCAGCGAGACAGGGTGGAATGGCGAGCAGTACTTC. The J gene is TRBJ2-7, the V gene TRBV7-8; TRBD1 aligns across 7 bases. Trimming cost V 5 bases and J 6 bases; bases outside gene matches: 10. This CDR3 contains 14 residues. Germline CDR1 and CDR2: SGHVS and FQNEAQ.

This chain links TRBV7-8 with TRBJ1-5; 10 nucleotides match TRBD1. Unmatched junction bases numbered 6, after V lost 5 bases and J lost 5 bases. The CDR3 contains 15 residues. From germline, CDR1 is SGHVS and CDR2 FQNEAQ. The CDR3 DNA sequence: TGTGCCAGCAGCATGGGACAGGGGAGGCATCAGCCCCAGCATTTT. Translation gives CASSMGQGRHQPQHF.

This chain connects TRBV14 to TRBJ2-7, with 8 nucleotides matching TRBD2. In germline, CDR1 is SGHDN, CDR2 FVKESK. Trimming took 5 bases from V and 0 from J; bases not matched to a gene: 18. The CDR3 spans 19 residues. CDR3 sequence reads: CASSGSRGRLARSSYEQYF. The CDR3 DNA reads as TGTGCCAGCAGCGGAAGTCGGGGCCGACTAGCGCGGAGCTCCTACGAGCAGTACTTC.

J is TRBJ1-5 and V is TRBV6-5, with D hard to call. In germline, CDR1 is MNHEY, CDR2 SVGAGI. This CDR3 is built from 15 residues. The germline V and J ends were trimmed by 6 bases and 0 bases, with 12 bases remaining between them. Written as DNA, the CDR3 is TGTGCCAGCAGCCCCCGGCGGGCTAGCAATCAGCCCCAGCATTTT. Residues: CASSPRRASNQPQHF.

The chain has TRBV5-4 and TRBJ1-1, with a possible D match to TRBD1 (5 bases). CDR1 SGHNT and CDR2 YYREEE come from the germline V gene (reference sequence). V shed 3 bases and J shed 0 bases, with 12 bases lying between them. The CDR3 runs to 15 residues. The CDR3 loop reads CASSSSKGLNTEAFF. In DNA form, the CDR3 reads TGTGCCAGCAGCTCCTCGAAGGGGTTGAACACTGAAGCTTTCTTT.

V usage is TRBV27 and J usage is TRBJ2-2; 7 bases agree with TRBD1. J was trimmed by 0 bases and V by 2 bases; bases with no gene match: 6. The germline gives CDR1 MNHEY, CDR2 SMNVEV (reference sequence). This CDR3 is built from 17 residues. As DNA, the CDR3 is TGTGCCAGCAGTTTAAGACAGGGAATTACGAACACCGGGGAGCTGTTTTTT. This translates into CASSLRQGITNTGELFF.

The chain has TRBV4-1 and TRBJ2-1; D is possibly TRBD2 (5 bases). Between the trimmed V and J ends, which lost 5 bases and 8 bases, there was a span of 13 bases. The CDR3 has 13 residues. Per germline, CDR1 MGHRA and CDR2 YSYEKL. CDR3 loop: CASSVRGGDEQFF. CDR3 DNA: TGCGCCAGCAGCGTACGGGGTGGGGATGAGCAGTTCTTC.

The chain employs TRBV7-6 and TRBJ1-4; possibly TRBD1 for D (6 bases). Trimming left V 4 bases short and J 12 bases short, with 15 bases between. CDR1 and CDR2 from the germline V gene are SGHVS and FNYEAQ. This CDR3 comprises 13 residues. CDR3 coding DNA: TGTGCCAGCAGCTCCTATGACAGGTTGGAACTGTTTTTT. This codes for CASSSYDRLELFF. The entire variable domain, with the rest obtained from reference TRBV7-6 and TRBJ1-4, is as follows: GAGVSQSPRYKVTKRGQDVALRCDPISGHVSLYWYRQALGQGPEFLTYFNYEAQQDKSGLPNDRFSAERPEGSISTLTIQRTEQRDSAMYRCASSSYDRLELFFGSGTQLSVL.

This clone was detected a few times. The V gene is TRBV9, the J gene TRBJ1-4, with a tentative D call TRBD1 (5 bases). V lost 1 base to trimming and J lost 8 bases, with 12 bases between them. Germline V lookup: CDR1 SGDLS, CDR2 YYNGEE. CDR3 size: 14 residues. CDR3 residues: CASSVRAGFEKLFF. CDR3 in DNA: TGTGCCAGCAGCGTAAGGGCAGGGTTCGAAAAACTGTTTTTT.

The chain carries TRBV7-8 and TRBJ2-1; a possible D gene is TRBD2 (6 bases). The CDR3 is 16 residues long. Per the germline V gene, CDR1 is SGHVS and CDR2 is FQNEAQ. Deletions cut 4 bases from V and 7 bases from J, with 20 bases between. CDR3 loop: CASSSTRLGGRNEQFF. DNA of the CDR3: TGTGCCAGCAGCTCCACGCGACTGGGAGGTCGGAATGAGCAGTTCTTC.

This clone has just a few counts. J is TRBJ1-1 and V is TRBV24-1, with D hard to call. The V gene's germline CDR1 is KGHDR and CDR2 SFDVKD. Trimming removed 4 bases from V and 5 bases from J, with 7 bases in between. CDR3 length equals 12 residues. CDR3 nucleotide sequence: TGTGCCACCAGTGACCCGGGTACTGAAGCTTTCTTT. It yields the protein CATSDPGTEAFF.